A selection of T cell receptor beta chains follows, all from one sample in a study of cytomegalovirus exposure and HLA in healthy donors. Generated by immunoSEQ multiplex PCR, the TCRdb table keeps only in-frame clones and is missing some. The repertoire has 150,000 to 200,000 clones, over 80% of them found once; the top ten carry 1.5%. Sequences were obtained from PBMCs. The origin of the receptors is a woman between 18 and 29 years old in good health and CMV-seronegative. The conserved cysteine and the conserved F or W are not part of the CDR3 here. Not all rows give a size; the values are once, few, many and, for expanded clones, a class.

J: TRBJ2-5; V: TRBV19; size: few; CDR3: ASRPGTGYQETQY
J: TRBJ1-5; V: TRBV10-3; size: -; CDR3: AISEGQGLGQPQH
J: TRBJ1-1; V: TRBV6-6; size: -; CDR3: ASRVQGYEAF
J: TRBJ1-1; V: TRBV5-5; size: -; CDR3: ASNQQGLNTEAF
J: TRBJ2-2; V: TRBV5-4; size: -; CDR3: ASSPGQGMTGELF
J: TRBJ2-7; V: TRBV6-1; size: -; CDR3: ASSEARLAGGYEQY
J: TRBJ1-2; V: TRBV30; size: -; CDR3: AGQGWGYGYT
J: TRBJ2-2; V: TRBV9; size: -; CDR3: ASSVGLAGTGELF
J: TRBJ1-3; V: TRBV6-5; size: -; CDR3: ASRDRGSGNTIY
J: TRBJ1-2; V: TRBV21-1; size: -; CDR3: ATSRGGYT
J: TRBJ2-5; V: TRBV7-9; size: few; CDR3: ASSPRTGWGETQY
J: TRBJ1-5; V: TRBV9; size: -; CDR3: ASSVGGQGNQPQH
J: TRBJ1-1; V: TRBV19; size: -; CDR3: ASKTQGLNTEAF
J: TRBJ2-1; V: TRBV6-6; size: -; CDR3: ASRRDSSVNEQF
J: TRBJ2-7; V: TRBV28; size: -; CDR3: ASSSTRDRGFHEQY
J: TRBJ2-3; V: TRBV27; size: -; CDR3: ASSFQGRSTDTQY
J: TRBJ1-2; V: TRBV4-1; size: -; CDR3: ASSQDGTAGYT
J: TRBJ2-1; V: TRBV11-3; size: -; CDR3: ASTQAGTSRYEQF
J: TRBJ2-1; V: TRBV6-5; size: few; CDR3: ASSRQGNYNEQF
J: TRBJ1-1; V: TRBV7-8; size: once; CDR3: ASNMLLGQDNTEAF
J: TRBJ2-3; V: TRBV28; size: -; CDR3: ASSLWVSGVNTDTQY
J: TRBJ1-5; V: TRBV28; size: -; CDR3: ASRQGMGNQPQH
J: TRBJ2-1; V: TRBV7-9; size: -; CDR3: ASSLGIEGNEQF
J: TRBJ1-2; V: TRBV10-1; size: -; CDR3: ASSESGSYGYT
J: TRBJ2-7; V: TRBV5-1; size: -; CDR3: ASSLSGTGGEEQY
J: TRBJ2-3; V: TRBV5-6; size: -; CDR3: ASSLAPRNTDTQY
J: TRBJ1-1; V: TRBV10-3; size: -; CDR3: VTTSGGAGDTEAF
J: TRBJ1-4; V: TRBV7-2; size: -; CDR3: ASSLRTGEGEKLF
J: TRBJ2-3; V: TRBV25-1; size: few; CDR3: ASSENSGGYGTDTQY
J: TRBJ2-7; V: TRBV15; size: -; CDR3: ATSTDSYYEQY
J: TRBJ2-7; V: TRBV5-1; size: few; CDR3: ASSPQGQDYEQY
J: TRBJ1-1; V: TRBV6-5; size: -; CDR3: ASSYAEQELVAF
J: TRBJ2-1; V: TRBV7-2; size: -; CDR3: ASSPSGGYNEQF
J: TRBJ1-4; V: TRBV19; size: -; CDR3: ASRGATNEKLF
J: TRBJ2-7; V: TRBV5-4; size: -; CDR3: ASSLGAVAYEQY
J: TRBJ1-2; V: TRBV6-1; size: -; CDR3: ASTSQEKGVST
J: TRBJ1-1; V: TRBV15; size: once; CDR3: ATSRDPTGGGTEAF
J: TRBJ1-2; V: TRBV9; size: once; CDR3: ASSVDSGETVRDRSGYT
J: TRBJ1-2; V: TRBV14; size: -; CDR3: ASSQLTGDGYT
J: TRBJ1-5; V: TRBV18; size: once; CDR3: ASSRRDSNQPQH
J: TRBJ1-4; V: TRBV18; size: -; CDR3: ASSPRGRGPRMLWKLF
J: TRBJ2-5; V: TRBV10-1; size: -; CDR3: ASSDPGHKETQY
J: TRBJ2-2; V: TRBV25-1; size: -; CDR3: ASSELTPRGGTGELF
J: TRBJ2-7; V: TRBV29-1; size: -; CDR3: SVDLGGQGTYEQY
J: TRBJ1-5; V: TRBV19; size: -; CDR3: ASSWGQGSNQPQH
J: TRBJ1-2; V: TRBV19; size: -; CDR3: ASSPVAGGQMGYT
J: TRBJ2-7; V: TRBV5-1; size: -; CDR3: ASSWRDRGGSEQY
J: TRBJ1-2; V: TRBV25-1; size: few; CDR3: ASSPGTGNGYT
J: TRBJ2-1; V: TRBV19; size: -; CDR3: ASSMQGASDEQF
J: TRBJ1-6; V: TRBV6-5; size: -; CDR3: ASSYSQGVGPLH
J: TRBJ2-1; V: TRBV6-5; size: -; CDR3: ASSYARTGPNEQF